This T cell receptor beta chain was captured in a study of PD-1 blockade in classical Hodgkin lymphoma (dated by TCRdb to about 2020). For context, the study as a whole: Nivolumab dosing was 3 mg/kg intravenously every 2 weeks, continuing until either disease progression or unacceptable toxicity. The study used TCR beta sequencing and CyTOF to define a peripheral blood immune signature of response to PD-1 blockade in classical Hodgkin lymphoma. Summary of the overall study and its limitations: The study was restricted to a single clinical trial cohort, and the causes of repertoire differences, possibly disease activity or prior therapy, were left undefined. Baseline diversity similar to that of newly diagnosed patients was observed in trial patients achieving complete response, whereas significantly lower diversity was observed in partial responders and progressors. Newly diagnosed patients were reported to have lower baseline TCR diversity than healthy donors, and relapsed/refractory patients were reported to have lower baseline TCR diversity still. A significant rise by C4D1 was seen in CD4+ but not CD8+ TCR diversity (p=0.0027 vs p=0.16), with the rise being most apparent in complete responders (p=0.02). Lower diversity was observed in patients in whom nivolumab was started less than 1 year after ASCT, and these patients were excluded from later analyses so that confounding by immune reconstitution would be avoided.

A note on this clone: No cognate antigen has been identified for it. Within one base of it there is no much larger clone, and no base qualities were kept.

Compared with germline, V lacks 4 bases and J lacks 8 bases; bases without a gene match: 6. The germline V gene encodes CDR1 ENHRY and CDR2 SYGVKD. Reading from cysteine to phenylalanine, the CDR3 counts 14 amino acids. Just the 42-base CDR3 DNA is kept, in frame starting at base 1. Genomic DNA was extracted with the Qiagen DNeasy kit from unsorted PBMCs and from negatively selected CD4+ and CD8+ fractions. TCR beta CDR3 regions were subjected to amplification by immunoSEQ multiplex PCR with primers that anneal to V and J segments. Amplification bias was minimized using a synthetic immune receptor repertoire, and residual bias was removed computationally after sequencing. The paper's processing steps were these. Custom Python scripts were used to quantify repertoire diversity as the Shannon entropy index. Unsorted, CD4+ and CD8+ repertoires were analyzed separately, except in combined analyses where CD4+ and CD8+ sequences were merged in silico. A clone was considered expanded if an increase in frequency of at least 2-fold after treatment relative to C1D1 was found, and a pseudocount of 0.5 was applied to clones undetected at baseline. Clones with 0 or 1 copy at C1D1 were defined as singleton clones, while clones with 2 or more copies were defined as non-singleton clones. Clones expanded in unsorted samples were labelled as CD4+, CD8+ or unknown by matching protein sequences in sorted samples from the same patient. Diversity changes from C1D1 to C4D1 were tested in paired samples using Wilcoxon tests. The table comes from immuneACCESS by way of TCRdb, which keeps in-frame sequences with V and J called. Part of the clones is missing from these tables; in studies checked, under half for an unresolved V gene and the rest for unknown reasons. V, J and clone size are taken as reported in that table, and D and trimming were inferred from the DNA itself. The sample has 30,000 to 45,000 clones on record, more than 65% of them singletons. Less than 15% of the sample rests with the top ten.

The sample's time point label, in plain terms: cycle 2 day 1 (C2D1) of nivolumab. Relapse after autologous stem cell transplantation had occurred in all trial patients, and cohorts A, B and C were distinguished by prior brentuximab vedotin exposure. The trial cohort comprised about 60 patients with relapsed/refractory classical Hodgkin lymphoma whose best overall responses were complete response, partial response or progressive disease. In the multi-cohort phase II CheckMate 205 trial, trial patients received single-agent nivolumab. An independent review committee assessed best overall response using the 2007 International Working Group response criteria. Trial PBMCs were obtained immediately prior to nivolumab initiation (C1D1) and on therapy at cycle 2 day 1 and cycle 4 day 1. Peripheral blood was collected in 8 mL Vacutainer Cell Preparation Tubes, from which PBMCs were isolated by centrifugation and then cryopreserved.

The rearrangement joined TRBV10-3 to TRBJ2-3; 10 junctional bases match TRBD2. Sample: peripheral blood mononuclear cells (PBMCs), taken before the second cycle of nivolumab. The clonotype was recovered from a human donor with classical Hodgkin lymphoma. The DNA sequence is given as TGTGCCATCAGTGGGAGCGGGAGGGGTGGTACGCAGTATTTT. The translation is CAISGSGRGGTQYF.